The 29 T cell receptor beta chains reported below all come from one sample, sequenced in a study of blood T cell repertoires in COVID-19. The table came from immunoSEQ multiplex PCR; TCRdb's copy has only in-frame clones and leaves some out. The repertoire includes approximately 210,000 clones, approximately 80% of them detected once, and 8% to 11% sits in the top ten. The source material was peripheral blood. The receptors derive from a woman older than 75 with COVID-19, enrolled during active disease.

J is TRBJ1-1 and V is TRBV6-5, with no clear D. The ends were cut back, 2 bases at V and 8 bases at J, with 6 bases in the middle. The CDR3 is 11 amino acids. Looked up from germline, CDR1 is MNHEY and CDR2 is SVGAGI. DNA of the CDR3: TGTGCCAGCAGTTACCGCCAGGAAGCTTTCTTT. Translation: CASSYRQEAFF.

This chain uses TRBV2 with TRBJ2-2, with 9 positions matching TRBD1. Germline V gives CDR1 SNHLY, CDR2 FYNNEI. After removal of 4 bases from V and 4 bases from J, the junction contained 7 bases not matched to a gene. This CDR3 is 16 amino acids long. The CDR3 nucleotides read TGTGCCAGCAGTGCCGGACAGGGGAAAAGCACCGGGGAGCTGTTTTTT. Its protein product is CASSAGQGKSTGELFF.

The chain employs TRBV5-6 and TRBJ1-2, with 8 positions matching TRBD1. V was pared by 4 bases and J by 12 bases, with 14 bases of the junction left unmatched. This CDR3 is 14 amino acids long. From germline, CDR1 is SGHDT and CDR2 YYEEEE. The chain's CDR3 is CASSRTGNVIGDTF. The CDR3 DNA reads TGTGCCAGCAGCAGGACAGGGAATGTAATCGGTGACACCTTC.

Concerning this clone itself: The conserved phenylalanine or tryptophan normally closing the CDR3 is absent here, so this likely arose from a read error. J is TRBJ1-2 and V is TRBV6-2 or TRBV6-3; D remains ambiguous. Trimming left V 5 bases short and J 3 bases short, with 13 bases between. This CDR3 region has 14 residues. CDR1 MNHEY and CDR2 SVGEGT come from the germline V gene. The CDR3 loop reads CASSPAGGDYGYTS. The DNA of the CDR3 is TGTGCCAGCAGTCCGGCTGGTGGGGACTATGGCTACACCTCC.

This sequence joins TRBV28 and TRBJ2-6, with 8 bases that match TRBD1. After removal of 8 bases from V and 1 base from J, the junction contained 4 bases not matched to a gene. The CDR3 runs to 15 residues. Germline V gene sequence: CDR1 MDHEN, CDR2 SYDVKM. CDR3 protein: CASWTGRSGANVLTF. CDR3 in DNA: TGTGCCAGCTGGACAGGGAGGTCTGGGGCCAACGTCCTGACTTTC.

This chain uses TRBV7-9 with TRBJ1-3; D unresolved. V lost 1 base to trimming and J lost 3 bases, with 10 bases between them. This CDR3 has 15 residues. Germline V gives CDR1 SEHNR, CDR2 FQNEAQ (reference sequence). The CDR3 bases are TGTGCCAGCAGCTTAGTGAGTGGTGGTGGAAACACCATATATTTT. This sequence encodes CASSLVSGGGNTIYF.

V is TRBV7-7 and J is TRBJ1-3; 7 bases align to TRBD1. Germline CDR1 and CDR2: SSHAT and FNYEAQ (reference sequence). The CDR3 length is 17 residues. The CDR3 here is CEWGQRDSSYSGNTIYF. CDR3 DNA: TGTGAATGGGGCCAACGGGACAGCTCTTACTCTGGAAACACCATATATTTT.

The sample holds one count of this clone. The V gene is TRBV6-6, the J gene TRBJ2-3; the D gene is possibly TRBD1 (6 bases). Germline CDR1 reads MNHNY; CDR2 reads SVGAGI (reference sequence). The length of the CDR3 is 13 residues. Deletions cut 8 bases from V and 2 bases from J, with 11 bases between. CDR3 region: CASGTTNTDTQYF. The DNA of the CDR3 is TGTGCCAGCGGGACAACAAACACAGATACGCAGTATTTT.

V and J are TRBV6-5 and TRBJ2-1; weak D call: TRBD2 (5 bases). V was pared by 5 bases and J by 6 bases, with 14 bases between. The CDR3 runs to 14 residues. Germline V gene lookup returns CDR1 MNHEY and CDR2 SVGAGI. CDR3 coding DNA: TGTGCCAGCAGTCGTGCGGGTACCTTCAATGAGCAGTTCTTC. As protein: CASSRAGTFNEQFF.

This chain uses TRBV29-1 with TRBJ1-2; possibly TRBD1 for D (5 bases). This CDR3 is built from 14 residues. Germline values: CDR1 SQVTM, CDR2 ANQGSEA. V lost 5 bases, J lost 4 bases, and 17 bases lay in between. The chain's CDR3 is CSVISGAPGYGYTF. The CDR3 DNA is TGCAGCGTTATCAGTGGGGCCCCGGGCTATGGCTACACCTTC.

In this sample, this clone turned up a few times. One junction end does not reproduce the germline sequence, and a read error may be involved. This sequence joins TRBV7-8 and TRBJ1-2, with 9 positions matching TRBD1. The V gene's germline CDR1 is SGHVS and CDR2 FQNEAQ. CDR3 length equals 12 residues. CDR3 residues: CASSLGTGSTVF. CDR3 coding DNA: TGTGCCAGCAGCCTAGGGACAGGGTCGACCGTATTC.

V is TRBV9 and J is TRBJ2-3, with TRBD2 matching 8 bases. CDR1 and CDR2 (germline): SGDLS, YYNGEE. V was clipped by 6 bases and J by 0 bases; unmatched bases: 3. The CDR3 totals 14 residues. The CDR3 sequence: CASMRGASTDTQYF. The CDR3 bases are TGTGCCAGCATGCGGGGGGCTAGCACAGATACGCAGTATTTT. The full variable domain, with the rest looked up from reference TRBV9 and TRBJ2-3, is DSGVTQTPKHLITATGQRVTLRCSPRSGDLSVYWYQQSLDQGLQFLIQYYNGEERAKGNILERFSAQQFPDLHSELNLSSLELGDSALYFCASMRGASTDTQYFGPGTRLTVL.

J is TRBJ1-6 and V is TRBV6-5; D call uncertain. Germline CDR1 reads MNHEY; CDR2 reads SVGAGI. Trimming removed 7 bases at V and 0 bases at J, with 7 bases between. The CDR3 has 14 residues. DNA of the CDR3: TGTGCCAGCAAACAGAGCTCCTATAATTCACCCCTCCACTTT. Translated, it gives CASKQSSYNSPLHF.

The chain employs TRBV19 and TRBJ1-5; TRBD1 aligns across 9 bases. Germline values: CDR1 LNHDA, CDR2 SQIVND (reference sequence). The CDR3 length is 15 residues. Losses at the gene ends were 4 bases for V and 7 bases for J; bases not matched to a gene: 8. The CDR3 spells CASSTSTGGWQPQHF. Written as DNA, the CDR3 is TGTGCCAGTAGTACCTCTACAGGGGGCTGGCAGCCCCAGCATTTT.

This chain links TRBV19 with TRBJ1-4, with TRBD1 as a possible D gene (5 bases). The CDR3 runs 13 residues. Germline CDR1 reads LNHDA; CDR2 reads SQIVND (reference sequence). Between the trimmed V and J ends, which lost 3 bases and 8 bases, there was a span of 10 bases. The DNA of the CDR3 is TGTGCCAGTAGTATGGCAGGGAGGGAAAAACTGTTTTTT. Protein: CASSMAGREKLFF.

The rearrangement joins TRBV5-1 to TRBJ1-6, with D possibly being TRBD1 (6 bases). CDR1 and CDR2 (germline): SGHRS, YFSETQ. The CDR3 is made up of 11 amino acids. Trimming took off 0 bases at V and 16 bases at J, with 8 bases between the two ends. The CDR3 here is CASSLEGELHF. CDR3 nucleotides: TGCGCCAGCAGCTTGGAGGGGGAACTCCACTTT.

This chain links TRBV28 with TRBJ1-2; tentative D call: TRBD1 (6 bases). With 6 bases removed from V and 4 bases from J, the gap between germline ends came to 12 bases. The CDR3 extends over 13 amino acids. Germline V gene data show CDR1 as MDHEN and CDR2 as SYDVKM. The CDR3 DNA follows: TGTGCCAGCAGAAGTACAGGGACCTATGGCTACACCTTC. It codes for CASRSTGTYGYTF.

The rearrangement links TRBV7-2 to TRBJ2-7, with D possibly TRBD2 on 6 matching bases. V was trimmed by 1 base and J by 3 bases, leaving 16 bases between them. Per the germline V gene, CDR1 is SGHTA and CDR2 is FQGNSA. The CDR3 covers 16 residues. The chain's CDR3 is CASSLGEAGLYYEQYF. For the CDR3, the DNA is TGTGCCAGCAGCTTAGGGGAGGCGGGGTTATACTACGAGCAGTACTTC.

The J gene is TRBJ1-2, the V gene TRBV28; 8 bases line up with TRBD1. Trimming took 4 bases from V and 0 from J; bases not matched to a gene: 4. Germline V gene sequence: CDR1 MDHEN, CDR2 SYDVKM. The CDR3 length is 15 residues. The CDR3 DNA is TGTGCCAGCAGTTCACAGGGGGGGGCTAACTATGGCTACACCTTC. Amino acids: CASSSQGGANYGYTF.

The J gene is TRBJ1-1, the V gene TRBV7-9; weak D call: TRBD1 (6 bases). V dropped 0 bases and J dropped 4 bases, with 15 bases sitting between them. Germline V CDR1 and CDR2: SEHNR, FQNEAQ (reference sequence). This CDR3 comprises 16 residues. DNA for the CDR3: TGTGCCAGCAGCTTAGCTAGGCCGACAGGAGGCACTGAAGCTTTCTTT. Translation gives CASSLARPTGGTEAFF.

The chain carries TRBV10-3 and TRBJ2-3, with no clear D. V lost 3 bases and J lost 2, with 6 bases in between. Germline loops: CDR1 ENHRY, CDR2 SYGVKD. This CDR3 comprises 13 residues. CDR3 nucleotides: TGTGCCATCAGTGACTCCCCCACAGATACGCAGTATTTT. Amino acids: CAISDSPTDTQYF.

The chain employs TRBV2 and TRBJ2-2, with TRBD2 matching 10 bases. CDR1 is SNHLY, CDR2 FYNNEI, per germline. The V gene end was trimmed by 3 bases and the J gene end by 4 bases; junction bases not matched to a gene: 5. This CDR3 is built from 16 residues. CDR3 residues: CASSEELAGLTGELFF. The CDR3, as DNA: TGTGCCAGCAGTGAGGAACTAGCGGGACTCACCGGGGAGCTGTTTTTT.

As DNA, the CDR3 is TGCGCCAGCAGTGAACAGGGGACCCCAATGAACACTGAAGCTTTCTTT. Protein sequence: CASSEQGTPMNTEAFF. The V call is TRBV10-1, the J call TRBJ1-1; 7 bases match TRBD1. Germline CDR1 WNHNN, CDR2 SYGVQD (reference sequence). The trim removed 3 bases at V and 0 bases at J, leaving 7 bases unmatched. This CDR3 has 16 residues.

The gene calls are TRBV19 and TRBJ2-2; weak D call: TRBD1 (6 bases). CDR1 LNHDA and CDR2 SQIVND come from the germline V gene (reference sequence). V was pared by 8 bases and J by 7 bases, with 17 bases between. This CDR3 contains 14 residues. CDR3 DNA: TGTGCCAGTGGTCGAGGGACAAGGGGCGGGGAGCTGTTTTTT. Translated, it gives CASGRGTRGGELFF.

The gene calls are TRBV9 and TRBJ1-1; 12 positions match TRBD1. The length of the CDR3 is 15 residues. The V gene's germline CDR1 is SGDLS and CDR2 YYNGEE. V dropped 3 bases and J dropped 8; count of bases not matched to a gene: 8. The CDR3 region has the DNA TGTGCCAGCAGCGATACCGGGACAGGGGGCGAAGAAGCTTTCTTT. Residues: CASSDTGTGGEEAFF. The variable domain in full, with the rest retrieved from reference TRBV9 and TRBJ1-1, is DSGVTQTPKHLITATGQRVTLRCSPRSGDLSVYWYQQSLDQGLQFLIQYYNGEERAKGNILERFSAQQFPDLHSELNLSSLELGDSALYFCASSDTGTGGEEAFFGQGTRLTVV.

This clone has only one observation. The gene calls are TRBV28 and TRBJ2-7; 7 bases are a match to TRBD1. Germline loops: CDR1 MDHEN, CDR2 SYDVKM. V dropped 6 bases and J dropped 5; count of bases not matched to a gene: 7. The CDR3 extends over 13 amino acids. The CDR3 DNA sequence: TGTGCCAGCAGACGACAGGGAGAGGACGAGCAGTACGTC. This codes for CASRRQGEDEQYV.

CDR3: CASSQEGGTGNTIYF. The CDR3 bases are TGTGCCAGCAGCCAAGAGGGGGGGACTGGAAACACCATATATTTT. The rearrangement uses TRBV4-2 and TRBJ1-3, with a possible D match to TRBD1 (5 bases). Germline lookup yields CDR1 LGHNA and CDR2 YNFKEQ. Between the trimmed V and J ends, which lost 0 bases and 2 bases, there was a span of 8 bases. The CDR3 sequence is 15 residues long.

This clone occurred a few times. This rearrangement joins TRBV15 to TRBJ1-1; tentative D call: TRBD1 (5 bases). CDR3 length: 14 residues. CDR1 is LNHNV, CDR2 YYDKDF, per germline (reference sequence). Trimming left V 3 bases short and J 1 base short, with 9 bases between. The CDR3 here is CATSRGGWNTEAFF. The CDR3 DNA is TGTGCCACCAGCAGGGGGGGATGGAACACTGAAGCTTTCTTT. Full variable domain (remainder filled in from reference TRBV15 and TRBJ1-1): DAMVIQNPRYQVTQFGKPVTLSCSQTLNHNVMYWYQQKSSQAPKLLFHYYDKDFNNEADTPDNFQSRRPNTSFCFLDIRSPGLGDTAMYLCATSRGGWNTEAFFGQGTRLTVV.

The CDR3 is CASTPGQVGANVLTF. The CDR3 DNA reads TGTGCCAGTACCCCGGGACAGGTTGGGGCCAACGTCCTGACTTTC. The chain combines TRBV19 with TRBJ2-6, with TRBD1 matching over 8 bases. The CDR3 totals 15 residues. Germline V lookup: CDR1 LNHDA, CDR2 SQIVND (reference sequence). The junction had 5 bases not matched to a gene; V was cut back by 7 bases and J by 3 bases.